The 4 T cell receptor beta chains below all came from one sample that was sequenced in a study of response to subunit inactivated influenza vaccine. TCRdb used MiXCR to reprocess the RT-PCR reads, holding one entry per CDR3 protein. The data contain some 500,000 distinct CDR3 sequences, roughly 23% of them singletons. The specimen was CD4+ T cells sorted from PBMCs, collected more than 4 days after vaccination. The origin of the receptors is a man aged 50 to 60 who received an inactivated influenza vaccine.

This CDR3 reads CASSRGQEYEQYF. CDR3 sequence (DNA): TGTGCCAGCAGCAGGGGACAAGAATACGAGCAGTACTTC. This chain links TRBV7-8 with TRBJ2-7, with D possibly being TRBD1 (6 bases). Trimming removed 5 bases from V and 4 bases from J, with 12 bases in between. Germline assignment: CDR1 SGHVS and CDR2 FQNEAQ. CDR3 length equals 13 residues.

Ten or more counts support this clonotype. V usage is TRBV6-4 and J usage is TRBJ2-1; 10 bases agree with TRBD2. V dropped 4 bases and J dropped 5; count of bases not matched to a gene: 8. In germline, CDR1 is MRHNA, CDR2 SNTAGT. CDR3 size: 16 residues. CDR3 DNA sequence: TGTGCCAGCAGTGGGTACCGGACTAGCGGTAACAATGAGCAGTTCTTC. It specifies CASSGYRTSGNNEQFF.

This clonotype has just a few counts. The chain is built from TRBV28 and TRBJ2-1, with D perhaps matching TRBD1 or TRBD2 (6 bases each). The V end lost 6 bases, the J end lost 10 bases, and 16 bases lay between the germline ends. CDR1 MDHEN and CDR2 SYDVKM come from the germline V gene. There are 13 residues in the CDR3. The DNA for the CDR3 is TGTGCCAGCAGGACGGGGGCGTCCCTCGAGCAGTTCTTC. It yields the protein CASRTGASLEQFF.

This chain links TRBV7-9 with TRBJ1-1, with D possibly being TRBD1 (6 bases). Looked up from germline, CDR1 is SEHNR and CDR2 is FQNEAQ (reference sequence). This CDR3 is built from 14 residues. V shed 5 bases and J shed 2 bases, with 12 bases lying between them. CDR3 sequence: CASSVGQSNTEAFF. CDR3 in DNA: TGTGCCAGCAGCGTCGGACAGTCTAACACTGAAGCTTTCTTT. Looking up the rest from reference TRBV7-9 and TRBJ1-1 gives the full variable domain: DTGVSQNPRHKITKRGQNVTFRCDPISEHNRLYWYRQTLGQGPEFLTYFQNEAQLEKSRLLSDRFSAERPKGSFSTLEIQRTEQGDSAMYLCASSVGQSNTEAFFGQGTRLTVV.